This T cell receptor beta chain was identified in a study of control samples from healthy donors and cancer patients. This clone was picked up a small number of times. Generated by immunoSEQ multiplex PCR, the TCRdb table keeps only in-frame clones and is missing some. The sample contains more than 75,000 clones, roughly nine tenths of which appear only once. Germline loops: CDR1 GTSNPN, CDR2 SVGIG (reference sequence). Trimming removed 0 bases at V and 5 bases at J, with 26 bases between. The CDR3 runs 19 residues. The sample taken for sequencing was blood. This clonotype originated in a man between 50 and 59 years old in good health. The rearrangement links TRBV30 to TRBJ1-5; a weak D match, TRBD1 (5 bases). CDR3 DNA sequence: TGTGCCTGGAGTGTACAAGGGGCTAGTTCCCGTTCCCTGTATCAGCCCCAGCATTTT. It encodes CAWSVQGASSRSLYQPQHF.